A single sample gave rise to the 23 T cell receptor beta chains below, sequenced in a study of cytomegalovirus exposure and HLA in healthy donors. The primer mix had 60 Vbeta and 13 Jbeta primers. The data were produced by immunoSEQ multiplex PCR, yet TCRdb's version contains in-frame clones alone and is incomplete. The sample contains 200,000 or so clones, about 77% of which appear only once. Sequenced input: PBMCs. The receptors originated from a woman aged 25 to 39 in good health and CMV-seropositive.

Notes on this clone: The same CDR3 is also encoded by other DNA sequences in this sample. The genes are TRBV7-9 and TRBJ1-4; D uncertain. The CDR3 loop spans 14 amino acids. Trimming pared 2 bases from V and 0 bases from J, leaving 4 bases between. Germline V gives CDR1 SEHNR, CDR2 FQNEAQ (reference sequence). The CDR3 sequence is CASSLTATNEKLFF. Written as DNA, the CDR3 is TGTGCCAGCAGCTTAACTGCAACTAATGAAAAACTGTTTTTT.

The V and J genes are TRBV18 and TRBJ2-6; the match to TRBD1 covers 7 bases. Trimming took 6 bases from V and 2 from J; bases not matched to a gene: 10. The CDR3 is 17 residues long. CDR1 and CDR2 (germline): KGHSH, LQKENI. In DNA, the CDR3 is TGTGCCAGCTCCCCAACCACAGGGGTGGCTGGGGCCAACGTCCTGACTTTC. This encodes CASSPTTGVAGANVLTF.

This chain links TRBV7-9 with TRBJ1-1, with D possibly being TRBD1 (6 bases). Per the germline V gene, CDR1 is SEHNR and CDR2 is FQNEAQ (reference sequence). Trimming removed 6 bases from V and 1 base from J, with 15 bases in between. CDR3 size: 15 residues. The CDR3 DNA sequence: TGTGCCAGCAGGCCAGTCACAGGGAAGAACACTGAAGCTTTCTTT. It is translated as CASRPVTGKNTEAFF. The full variable domain, with the rest looked up from reference TRBV7-9 and TRBJ1-1, is DTGVSQNPRHKITKRGQNVTFRCDPISEHNRLYWYRQTLGQGPEFLTYFQNEAQLEKSRLLSDRFSAERPKGSFSTLEIQRTEQGDSAMYLCASRPVTGKNTEAFFGQGTRLTVV.

This clone showed up just once. J is TRBJ1-1 and V is TRBV7-9; D is undetermined. The CDR3 is 13 residues long. The germline V gene encodes CDR1 SEHNR and CDR2 FQNEAQ (reference sequence). Trimming shortened V by 3 bases and J by 3 bases, and 8 bases separated the two germline ends. As DNA, the CDR3 is TGTGCCAGCAGCTTGGGCAGCTACACTGAAGCTTTCTTT. Translating it yields CASSLGSYTEAFF.

In this sample, this clone turned up a few times. This chain uses TRBV7-2 with TRBJ1-1; 8 nucleotides align to TRBD1. There are 14 residues in the CDR3. Trimming took 5 bases from V and 3 from J; bases not matched to a gene: 5. Germline lookup yields CDR1 SGHTA and CDR2 FQGNSA. The CDR3 nucleotides are TGTGCCAGCAGCCCCCGGACAGGGCACACTGAAGCTTTCTTT. Amino acid sequence: CASSPRTGHTEAFF.

The CDR3 bases are TGCGCCAGCAGCTTGGGCCAGCGGGACACCGGGGAGCTGTTTTTT. It encodes CASSLGQRDTGELFF. The chain combines TRBV5-1 with TRBJ2-2; D is perhaps TRBD2 (6 bases). The V gene lost 0 bases and the J gene lost 3 bases, with 9 bases spanning the gap. There are 15 residues in the CDR3. Germline V CDR1 and CDR2: SGHRS, YFSETQ.

The chain links TRBV7-2 to TRBJ1-3, with TRBD1 matching over 7 bases. Germline CDR1 is SGHTA and CDR2 is FQGNSA. Unmatched junction bases numbered 7, after V lost 4 bases and J lost 4 bases. The CDR3 is 15 residues long. CDR3: CASSYRTGRGNTIYF. The CDR3 nucleotides read TGTGCCAGCAGCTACCGGACAGGTCGCGGAAACACCATATATTTT.

There are a few counts of this clone. This chain uses TRBV7-3 with TRBJ1-1; D is unresolved. V dropped 2 bases and J dropped 4 bases, with 11 bases sitting between them. Germline V gene data show CDR1 as SGHTA and CDR2 as FQGTGA. The CDR3 length is 14 residues. Here the CDR3 reads CASSLEGGVTEAFF. CDR3 DNA: TGTGCCAGCAGCTTAGAGGGTGGGGTCACTGAAGCTTTCTTT.

The chain combines TRBV5-5 with TRBJ1-1; D is perhaps TRBD1 (5 bases). The CDR3 is 12 amino acids. V lost 4 bases to trimming and J lost 9 bases, with 13 bases between them. CDR1 and CDR2 (germline): SGHKS, YYEKEE (reference sequence). The CDR3 loop reads CASSGTGAQAFF. The CDR3 nucleotides read TGTGCCAGCAGCGGTACAGGTGCTCAAGCTTTCTTT.

CDR3 sequence: CASSKSGPYEQYF. The DNA for the CDR3 is TGTGCCAGCAGCAAGAGCGGCCCCTACGAGCAGTACTTC. V is TRBV7-2 and J is TRBJ2-7, with D possibly TRBD2 on 5 matching bases. The CDR3 contains 13 residues. Germline V gene data show CDR1 as SGHTA and CDR2 as FQGNSA. The V gene lost 5 bases and the J gene lost 2 bases, with 10 bases spanning the gap.

The chain has TRBV28 and TRBJ2-1; D is ambiguous. The CDR3 has 10 amino acids. Trimming stripped 7 bases from V and 5 bases from J, with 3 bases between. The V gene's germline CDR1 is MDHEN and CDR2 SYDVKM. The CDR3 here is CASINNEQFF. The CDR3 nucleotides are TGTGCCAGCATAAACAATGAGCAGTTCTTC. The full variable domain, its missing parts supplied by reference TRBV28 and TRBJ2-1, is DVKVTQSSRYLVKRTGEKVFLECVQDMDHENMFWYRQDPGLGLRLIYFSYDVKMKEKGDIPEGYSVSREKKERFSLILESASTNQTSMYLCASINNEQFFGPGTRLTVL.

This chain connects TRBV19 to TRBJ2-2; 9 nucleotides agree with TRBD1. The CDR3 extends over 15 amino acids. After removal of 6 bases from V and 5 bases from J, the junction contained 7 bases not matched to a gene. CDR1 LNHDA and CDR2 SQIVND come from the germline V gene (reference sequence). The CDR3 sequence is CASSYRGRGTGELFF. The CDR3 DNA reads as TGTGCCAGTAGCTACAGGGGGCGAGGAACCGGGGAGCTGTTTTTT.

V and J are TRBV28 and TRBJ2-5, with D possibly TRBD1 on 6 matching bases. Per the germline V gene, CDR1 is MDHEN and CDR2 is SYDVKM. The CDR3 contains 16 residues. Trimming took 6 bases from V and 4 from J, leaving 21 bases between them. The CDR3 loop reads CASRTSGVTPGETQYF. CDR3 bases: TGTGCCAGCAGGACTTCAGGGGTAACCCCTGGAGAGACCCAGTACTTC.

The chain employs TRBV30 and TRBJ2-7; 13 bases agree with TRBD2. With 2 bases clipped from V and 5 bases from J, the junction kept 6 bases outside the gene matches. The CDR3 covers 15 residues. The germline V gene encodes CDR1 GTSNPN and CDR2 SVGIG (reference sequence). CDR3 region: CAWSRGGLAGNEQYF. DNA for the CDR3: TGTGCCTGGAGTCGGGGGGGACTAGCGGGAAACGAGCAGTACTTC.

V is TRBV27 and J is TRBJ2-7; 11 bases agree with TRBD1. The CDR3 is made up of 16 amino acids. Germline assignment: CDR1 MNHEY and CDR2 SMNVEV (reference sequence). The V gene end was trimmed by 5 bases and the J gene end by 0 bases; junction bases not matched to a gene: 6. The CDR3 spells CASSQGTGGSSYEQYF. CDR3 sequence (DNA): TGTGCCAGCAGTCAGGGGACAGGGGGAAGCTCCTACGAGCAGTACTTC.

This clone is a singleton in its sample. The gene calls are TRBV4-1 and TRBJ2-1; D possibly corresponds to TRBD1 (6 bases). The CDR3 length is 17 residues. Trimming stripped 4 bases from V and 4 bases from J, with 20 bases between. Germline CDR1 reads MGHRA; CDR2 reads YSYEKL. The DNA for the CDR3 is TGCGCCAGCAGCCGGACGCATCTTGGACAGTTATACAATGAGCAGTTCTTC. Encoded protein: CASSRTHLGQLYNEQFF.

This chain connects TRBV11-2 to TRBJ2-1; 12 bases are shared with TRBD2. CDR3 size: 17 residues. The trim removed 2 bases at V and 7 bases at J, leaving 9 bases unmatched. Germline V gene data show CDR1 as SGHAT and CDR2 as FQNNGV. The CDR3 loop reads CASSLFAGLAGRNEQFF. The CDR3 DNA is TGTGCCAGCAGCTTATTCGCAGGACTAGCGGGGCGGAATGAGCAGTTCTTC.

The V call is TRBV5-1, the J call TRBJ1-2; weak D call: TRBD1 (6 bases). Trimming stripped 0 bases from V and 14 bases from J, with 17 bases between. CDR1 and CDR2 (germline): SGHRS, YFSETQ. There are 13 residues in the CDR3. As DNA, the CDR3 is TGCGCCAGCAGCTTGGGACAGGTTGGGACTAAAACCTTC. The encoded protein is CASSLGQVGTKTF.

The CDR3 sequence: CASSFLAGGREQFF. As DNA, the CDR3 is TGTGCCAGCAGCTTTTTAGCGGGGGGAAGAGAGCAGTTCTTC. This rearrangement joins TRBV5-6 to TRBJ2-1; 10 bases are shared with TRBD2. The germline V gene has CDR1 SGHDT and CDR2 YYEEEE. The CDR3 has 14 amino acids. V trimming: 2 bases; J trimming: 10 bases; junction bases outside the gene matches: 6.

This sequence joins TRBV6-5 and TRBJ2-5, with 9 positions matching TRBD2. The CDR3 totals 14 residues. After removal of 3 bases from V and 11 bases from J, the junction contained 10 bases not matched to a gene. Looked up from germline, CDR1 is MNHEY and CDR2 is SVGAGI. The chain's CDR3 is CASSYAGGPREQYF. The CDR3 nucleotides are TGTGCCAGCAGTTATGCGGGAGGGCCCCGGGAGCAGTACTTC.

This clone was counted only a few times. The rearrangement links TRBV29-1 to TRBJ1-2; 10 nucleotides align to TRBD1. The trim removed 7 bases at V and 8 bases at J, leaving 7 bases unmatched. From germline, CDR1 is SQVTM and CDR2 ANQGSEA. This CDR3 has 12 amino acids. CDR3 residues: CSAGQGIEGYTF. CDR3 bases: TGCAGCGCGGGACAGGGGATCGAAGGCTACACCTTC.

The rearrangement joins TRBV4-1 to TRBJ1-3; the match to TRBD1 covers 8 bases. The CDR3 is 16 residues long. The ends lost 1 base at V and 5 bases at J; junction bases unmatched: 7. Germline V CDR1 and CDR2: MGHRA, YSYEKL. CDR3 sequence: CASSQVDRESRNTIYF. The CDR3 nucleotides are TGCGCCAGCAGCCAAGTGGACAGGGAAAGTCGAAACACCATATATTTT.

The chain joins TRBV11-3 to TRBJ2-7, with 8 bases lining up with TRBD2. This CDR3 has 15 residues. CDR1 is SGHNT, CDR2 YENEEA, per germline. The J segment lost 6 bases and the V segment lost 1 base, leaving 8 bases of the junction unmatched. The CDR3 loop is CASSLGHGRAGEQYF. DNA for the CDR3: TGTGCCAGCAGCTTAGGCCACGGGAGGGCGGGCGAGCAGTACTTC.